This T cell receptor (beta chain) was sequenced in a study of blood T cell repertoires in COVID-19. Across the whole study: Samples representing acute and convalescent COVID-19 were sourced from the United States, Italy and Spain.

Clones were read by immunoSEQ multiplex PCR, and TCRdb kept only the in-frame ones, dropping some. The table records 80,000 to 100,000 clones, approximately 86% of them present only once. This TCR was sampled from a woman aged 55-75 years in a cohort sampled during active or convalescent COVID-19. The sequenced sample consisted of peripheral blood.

The CDR3 DNA is TGCGCCAGCAGCTCCAGGGGAGAGGGGGACACCGGGGAGCTGTTTTTT. The encoded protein is CASSSRGEGDTGELFF. The chain recombines TRBV5-1 with TRBJ2-2, with a weak D call TRBD1 (6 bases). The CDR3 covers 16 residues. CDR1 is SGHRS, CDR2 YFSETQ, per germline. V lost 3 bases to trimming and J lost 3 bases, with 15 bases between them.